The present TCR beta chain was sequenced within a study of T cell repertoires in cytomegalovirus infection (dated by TCRdb to between 2018 and 2020). Notes on the research overall: The HLA type of each donor mattered for the analysis, because public TCR beta signatures pointed to carriage of CMV infection along with the matching HLA type. Results the study describes overall, beyond this receptor: Cumulative frequency of public TCR beta family members discriminated carriers of CMV infection plus the relevant HLA type in this cohort and an independent roughly 340-donor cohort. In the ex vivo response, HLA-C-restricted CMV-specific TCR beta clonotypes were dominant, and in two of eight donors the single most frequent clonotype came from this HLA-C-restricted group.

There are 15 amino acids in the CDR3, from cysteine to phenylalanine inclusive. The read is trimmed to its CDR3 DNA, 45 bases read in frame from base 1. Based on the germline V gene, the CDR1 and CDR2 sequences are SGHTA and FQGNSA. Clipping removes 4 bases from V and 2 bases from J, with 6 as the unmatched junction base count. The instrument was an Illumina HiSeq 1500. TCRdb reprocessed the public reads (quality trimming at Q25 with fastp, clone calling with MiXCR) and kept in-frame beta chains. Here each entry gathers all rows of one CDR3 protein and keeps the most common genes and DNA. This sample gives approximately 70,000 distinct CDR3 sequences in total; 4% of them show up just once. The top ten clonotypes cover about 22% of the sample. This clonotype has ten or more counts. Its antigen remains unidentified. Base qualities were left out, and no much larger clone turns up one base away.

The source material was PBMCs. The clonotype was recovered from a human donor in good health (CMV status not recorded). Some clones in this sample may be carry-over from other donors' samples. Recombination linked TRBV7-2 to TRBJ2-7, with 9 bases matching TRBD2. Here the CDR3 is given as CASSSSLAGPYEQYF. The nucleotides are TGTGCCAGCAGCTCTTCTCTAGCGGGGCCCTACGAGCAGTACTTC.